This T cell receptor beta chain originates from a study of cytomegalovirus exposure and HLA in healthy donors. 13 Jbeta primers and 60 Vbeta primers were used for the PCR. Assay used: immunoSEQ multiplex PCR; TCRdb lists only in-frame clones, some missing. This table holds 150,000 to 200,000 clones, around four fifths found once. About this clone: Its antigen is still unknown.

Germline V gives CDR1 MNHNS, CDR2 SASEGT. The CDR3 covers 14 residues. The ends were cut back, 6 bases at V and 1 base at J, with 7 bases in the middle. Study-level findings and limits: In all likelihood, a cluster of highly shared sequence variants was a sequencing artifact. Analysis performed later found roughly 18,000 TCR beta sequences associated with HLA alleles at 0.05 false discovery rate. Because they were indistinguishable, some V segments, including TRBV6-2 and TRBV6-3, were excluded.

The sequence came from a man aged 18 to 29 in good health and CMV-seronegative. The rearrangement uses TRBV6-1 and TRBJ2-6; D ambiguous. The specimen sequenced was PBMCs. The CDR3, as DNA: TGTGCCAGCAGACAGTCATCTGGGGCCAACGTCCTGACTTTC. The encoded protein is CASRQSSGANVLTF.